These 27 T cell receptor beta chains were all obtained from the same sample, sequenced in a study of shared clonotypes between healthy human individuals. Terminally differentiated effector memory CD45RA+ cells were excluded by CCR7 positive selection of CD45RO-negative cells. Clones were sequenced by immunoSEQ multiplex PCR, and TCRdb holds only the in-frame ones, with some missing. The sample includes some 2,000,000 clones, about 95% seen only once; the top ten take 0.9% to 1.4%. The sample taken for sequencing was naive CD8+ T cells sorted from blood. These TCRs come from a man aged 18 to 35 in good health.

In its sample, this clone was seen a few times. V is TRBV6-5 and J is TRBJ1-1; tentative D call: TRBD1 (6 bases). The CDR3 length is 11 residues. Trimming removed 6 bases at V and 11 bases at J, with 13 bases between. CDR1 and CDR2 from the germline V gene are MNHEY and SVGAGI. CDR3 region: CASSRDNAAFF. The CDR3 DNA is TGTGCCAGCAGCCGGGACAACGCGGCTTTCTTT.

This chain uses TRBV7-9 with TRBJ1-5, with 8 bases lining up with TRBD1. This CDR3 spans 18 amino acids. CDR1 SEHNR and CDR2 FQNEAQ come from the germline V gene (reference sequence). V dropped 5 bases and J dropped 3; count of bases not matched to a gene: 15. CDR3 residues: CASSPAGAGGLDNQPQHF. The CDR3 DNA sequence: TGTGCCAGCAGCCCCGCGGGGGCAGGGGGCCTGGACAATCAGCCCCAGCATTTT.

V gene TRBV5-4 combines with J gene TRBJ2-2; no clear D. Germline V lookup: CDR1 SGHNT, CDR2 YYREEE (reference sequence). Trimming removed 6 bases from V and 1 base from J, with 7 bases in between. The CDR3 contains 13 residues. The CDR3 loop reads CASTPLNTGELFF. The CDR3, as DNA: TGTGCCAGCACCCCGCTGAACACCGGGGAGCTGTTTTTT.

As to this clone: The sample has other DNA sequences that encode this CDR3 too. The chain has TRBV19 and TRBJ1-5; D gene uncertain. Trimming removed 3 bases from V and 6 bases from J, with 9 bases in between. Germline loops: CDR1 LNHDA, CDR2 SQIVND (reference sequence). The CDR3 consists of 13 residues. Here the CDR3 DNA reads TGTGCCAGTAGTATCCTCGAACGTCAGCCCCAGCATTTT. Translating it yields CASSILERQPQHF. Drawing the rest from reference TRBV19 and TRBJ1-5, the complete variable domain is DGGITQSPKYLFRKEGQNVTLSCEQNLNHDAMYWYRQDPGQGLRLIYYSQIVNDFQKGDIAEGYSVSREKKESFPLTVTSAQKNPTAFYLCASSILERQPQHFGDGTRLSIL.

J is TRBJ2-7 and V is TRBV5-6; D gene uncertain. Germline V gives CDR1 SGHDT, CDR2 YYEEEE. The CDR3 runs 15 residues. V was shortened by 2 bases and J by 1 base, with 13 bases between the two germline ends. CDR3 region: CASSFVPGESYEQYF. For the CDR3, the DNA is TGTGCCAGCAGCTTTGTGCCGGGCGAATCCTACGAGCAGTACTTC.

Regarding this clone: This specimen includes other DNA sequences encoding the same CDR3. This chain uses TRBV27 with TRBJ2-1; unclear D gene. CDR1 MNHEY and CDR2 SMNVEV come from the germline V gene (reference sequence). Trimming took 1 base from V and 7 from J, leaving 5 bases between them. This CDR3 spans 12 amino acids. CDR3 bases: TGTGCCAGCAGTTTATGGGGTAATGAGCAGTTCTTC. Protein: CASSLWGNEQFF.

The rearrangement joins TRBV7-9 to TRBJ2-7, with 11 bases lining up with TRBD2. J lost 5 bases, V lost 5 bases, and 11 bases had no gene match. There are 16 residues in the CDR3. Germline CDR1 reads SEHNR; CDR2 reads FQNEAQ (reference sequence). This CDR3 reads CASSGSLAGAPHEQYF. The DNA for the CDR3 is TGTGCCAGCAGCGGTTCACTAGCGGGAGCACCCCACGAGCAGTACTTC.

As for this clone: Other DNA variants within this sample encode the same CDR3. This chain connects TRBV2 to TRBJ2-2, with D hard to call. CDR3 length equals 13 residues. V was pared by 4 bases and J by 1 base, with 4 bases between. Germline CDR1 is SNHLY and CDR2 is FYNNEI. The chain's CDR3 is CASSAGNTGELFF. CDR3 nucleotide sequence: TGTGCCAGCAGTGCCGGGAACACCGGGGAGCTGTTTTTT.

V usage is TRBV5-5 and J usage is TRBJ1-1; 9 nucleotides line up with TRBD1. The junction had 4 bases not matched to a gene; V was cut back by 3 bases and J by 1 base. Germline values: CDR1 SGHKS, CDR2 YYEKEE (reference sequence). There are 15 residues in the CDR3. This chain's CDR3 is CASSSGTGRNTEAFF. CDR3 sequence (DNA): TGTGCCAGCAGCTCCGGGACAGGGAGGAACACTGAAGCTTTCTTT. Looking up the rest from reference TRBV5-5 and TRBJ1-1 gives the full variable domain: DAGVTQSPTHLIKTRGQQVTLRCSPISGHKSVSWYQQVLGQGPQFIFQYYEKEERGRGNFPDRFSARQFPNYSSELNVNALLLGDSALYLCASSSGTGRNTEAFFGQGTRLTVV.

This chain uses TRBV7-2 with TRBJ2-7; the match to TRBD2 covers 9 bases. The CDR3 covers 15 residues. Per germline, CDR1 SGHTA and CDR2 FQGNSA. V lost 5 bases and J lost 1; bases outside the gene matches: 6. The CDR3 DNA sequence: TGTGCCAGCAGCCCCGTAGCGGGAGTTTCCTACGAGCAGTACTTC. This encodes CASSPVAGVSYEQYF.

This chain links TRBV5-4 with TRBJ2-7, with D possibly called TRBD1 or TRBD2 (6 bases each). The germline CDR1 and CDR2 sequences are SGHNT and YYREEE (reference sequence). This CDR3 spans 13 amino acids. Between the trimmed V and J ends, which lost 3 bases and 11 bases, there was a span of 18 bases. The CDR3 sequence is CASSSRGALEEYF. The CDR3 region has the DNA TGTGCCAGCAGCTCAAGGGGGGCACTAGAGGAGTACTTC. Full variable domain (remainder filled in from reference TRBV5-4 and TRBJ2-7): ETGVTQSPTHLIKTRGQQVTLRCSSQSGHNTVSWYQQALGQGPQFIFQYYREEENGRGNFPPRFSGLQFPNYSSELNVNALELDDSALYLCASSSRGALEEYFGPGTRLTVT.

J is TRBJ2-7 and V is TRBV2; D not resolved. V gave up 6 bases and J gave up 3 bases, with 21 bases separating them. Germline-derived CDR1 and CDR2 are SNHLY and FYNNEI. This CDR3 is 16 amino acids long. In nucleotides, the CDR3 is TGTGCCAGCAGAGTGACCCAGGAAGTCTTATACTACGAGCAGTACTTC. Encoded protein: CASRVTQEVLYYEQYF.

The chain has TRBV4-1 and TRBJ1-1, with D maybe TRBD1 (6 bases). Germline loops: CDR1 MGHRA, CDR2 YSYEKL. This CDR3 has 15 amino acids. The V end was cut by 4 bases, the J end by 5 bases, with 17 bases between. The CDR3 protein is CASSPQGQGGTEAFF. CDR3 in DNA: TGCGCCAGCAGCCCCCAGGGGCAAGGGGGGACTGAAGCTTTCTTT.

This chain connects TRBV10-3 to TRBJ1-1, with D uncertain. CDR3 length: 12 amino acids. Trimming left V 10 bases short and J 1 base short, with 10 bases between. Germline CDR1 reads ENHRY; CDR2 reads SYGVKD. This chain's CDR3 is CATSWGNTEAFF. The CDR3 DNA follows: TGTGCCACTTCTTGGGGGAACACTGAAGCTTTCTTT.

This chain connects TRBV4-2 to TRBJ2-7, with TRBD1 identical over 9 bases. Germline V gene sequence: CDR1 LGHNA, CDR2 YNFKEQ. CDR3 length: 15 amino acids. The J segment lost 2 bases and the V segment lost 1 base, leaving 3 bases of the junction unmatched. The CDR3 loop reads CASSQGTGVTYEQYF. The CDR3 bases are TGTGCCAGCAGCCAAGGGACAGGGGTTACCTACGAGCAGTACTTC.

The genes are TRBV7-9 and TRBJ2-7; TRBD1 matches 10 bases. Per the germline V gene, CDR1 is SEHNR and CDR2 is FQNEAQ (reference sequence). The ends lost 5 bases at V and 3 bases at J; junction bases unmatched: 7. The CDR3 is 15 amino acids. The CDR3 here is CASSKPGQGLYEQYF. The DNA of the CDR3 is TGTGCCAGCAGCAAACCGGGACAGGGGCTCTACGAGCAGTACTTC.

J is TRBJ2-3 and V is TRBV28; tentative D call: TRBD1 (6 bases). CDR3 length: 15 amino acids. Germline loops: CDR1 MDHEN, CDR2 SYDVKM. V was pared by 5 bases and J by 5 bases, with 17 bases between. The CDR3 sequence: CASSREFGGGDTQYF. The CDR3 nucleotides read TGTGCCAGCAGTAGGGAATTTGGGGGCGGAGATACGCAGTATTTT. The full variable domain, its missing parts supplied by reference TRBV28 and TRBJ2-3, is DVKVTQSSRYLVKRTGEKVFLECVQDMDHENMFWYRQDPGLGLRLIYFSYDVKMKEKGDIPEGYSVSREKKERFSLILESASTNQTSMYLCASSREFGGGDTQYFGPGTRLTVL.

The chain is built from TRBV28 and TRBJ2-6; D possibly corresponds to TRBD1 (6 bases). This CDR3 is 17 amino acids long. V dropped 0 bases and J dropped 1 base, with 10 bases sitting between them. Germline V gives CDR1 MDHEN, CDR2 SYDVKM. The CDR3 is CASSLWGAGSGANVLTF. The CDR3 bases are TGTGCCAGCAGTTTATGGGGGGCAGGGTCTGGGGCCAACGTCCTGACTTTC.

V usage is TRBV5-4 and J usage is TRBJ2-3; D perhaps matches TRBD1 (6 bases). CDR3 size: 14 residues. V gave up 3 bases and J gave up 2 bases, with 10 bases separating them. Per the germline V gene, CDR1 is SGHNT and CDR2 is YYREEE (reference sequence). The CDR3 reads CASSWGLNTDTQYF. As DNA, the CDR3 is TGTGCCAGCAGCTGGGGGCTCAACACAGATACGCAGTATTTT.

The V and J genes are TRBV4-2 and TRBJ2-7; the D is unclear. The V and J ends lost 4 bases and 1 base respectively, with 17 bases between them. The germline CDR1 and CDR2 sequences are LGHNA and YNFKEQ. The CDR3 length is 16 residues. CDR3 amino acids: CASSPVTDRLSYEQYF. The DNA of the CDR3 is TGTGCCAGCAGCCCAGTAACGGACCGCCTATCCTACGAGCAGTACTTC.

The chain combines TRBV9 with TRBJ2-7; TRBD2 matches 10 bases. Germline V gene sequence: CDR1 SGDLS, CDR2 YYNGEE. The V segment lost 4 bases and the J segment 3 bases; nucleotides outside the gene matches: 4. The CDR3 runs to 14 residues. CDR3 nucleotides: TGTGCCAGCAGCTTAGCGGGAGGTTACTACGAGCAGTACTTC. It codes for CASSLAGGYYEQYF.

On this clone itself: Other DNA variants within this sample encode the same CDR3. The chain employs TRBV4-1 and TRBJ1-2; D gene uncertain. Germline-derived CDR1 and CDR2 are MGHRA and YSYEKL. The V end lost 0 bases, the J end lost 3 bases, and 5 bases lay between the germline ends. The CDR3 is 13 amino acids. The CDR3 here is CASSQDRDYGYTF. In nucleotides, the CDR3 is TGCGCCAGCAGCCAAGACAGAGACTATGGCTACACCTTC.

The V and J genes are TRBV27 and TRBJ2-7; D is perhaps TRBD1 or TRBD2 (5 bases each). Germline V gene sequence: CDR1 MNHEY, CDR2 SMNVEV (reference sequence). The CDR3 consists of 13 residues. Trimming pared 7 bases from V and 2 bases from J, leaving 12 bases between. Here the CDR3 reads CASKPGPTYEQYF. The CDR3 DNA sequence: TGTGCCAGCAAGCCGGGACCAACCTACGAGCAGTACTTC.

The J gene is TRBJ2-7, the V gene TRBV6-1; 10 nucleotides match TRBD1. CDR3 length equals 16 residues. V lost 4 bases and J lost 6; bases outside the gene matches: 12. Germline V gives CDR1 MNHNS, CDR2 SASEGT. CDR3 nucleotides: TGTGCCAGCAGTGGGGGCCCGGGACAGGGGCTTCGCGAGCAGTACTTC. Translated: CASSGGPGQGLREQYF.

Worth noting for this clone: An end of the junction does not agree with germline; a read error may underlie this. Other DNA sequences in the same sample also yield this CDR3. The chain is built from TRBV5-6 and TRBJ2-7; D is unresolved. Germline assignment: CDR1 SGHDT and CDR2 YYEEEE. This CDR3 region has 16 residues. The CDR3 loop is CASSLGWQATSYEQYF. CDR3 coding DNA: TGTGCCAGCAGCTTGGGGTGGCAGGCCACCAGCTACGAACAGTACTTC. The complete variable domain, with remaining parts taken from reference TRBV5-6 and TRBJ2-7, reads DAGVTQSPTHLIKTRGQQVTLRCSPKSGHDTVSWYQQALGQGPQFIFQYYEEEERQRGNFPDRFSGHQFPNYSSELNVNALLLGDSALYLCASSLGWQATSYEQYFGPGTRLTVT.

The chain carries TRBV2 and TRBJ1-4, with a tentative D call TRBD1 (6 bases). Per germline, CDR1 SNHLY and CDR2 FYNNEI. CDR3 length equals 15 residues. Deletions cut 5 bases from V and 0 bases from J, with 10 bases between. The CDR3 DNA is TGTGCCAGCAGTTGGACAGCTGCAACTAATGAAAAACTGTTTTTT. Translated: CASSWTAATNEKLFF.

The chain's CDR3 is CSVEDRGGVETQYF. The DNA for the CDR3 is TGCAGCGTTGAAGATCGGGGAGGGGTGGAGACCCAGTACTTC. The chain uses TRBV29-1 and TRBJ2-5; 7 bases are a match to TRBD2. The germline V gene has CDR1 SQVTM and CDR2 ANQGSEA. The J segment lost 5 bases and the V segment lost 0 bases, leaving 6 bases of the junction unmatched. CDR3 size: 14 residues.